Listed here is a single T cell receptor beta chain. What it binds is unknown. Its ends do not fully match the called genes, so a read error is possible. Two rounds of multiplex PCR amplified TCR beta CDR3 from genomic DNA. Primers (each specific to one TRBV or TRBJ gene) were used in first-round PCR. MiXCR, applied by TCRdb to the multiplex PCR reads, yields one record per CDR3 protein. The sample lists 10,000 to 13,000 distinct CDR3 sequences, around 55% seen once, with approximately 6.5% in the top ten. The CDR3 length is 15 residues. The germline gives CDR1 MNHEY, CDR2 SMNVEV (reference sequence). These data are taken from a study of prognosis after radiotherapy for stage I lung cancer. For the study at large: Over 11 cases involved newly diagnosed primary stage I lung tumors, and a few involved oligometastatic NSCLC subsequent to surgical resection of the primary tumor. Considered medically inoperable were all of the patients with non-small cell lung cancer.

Overall study findings and caveats: A difference in TRBV and TRBJ gene usage was reportedly seen between patients with and without metastases.

The V gene is TRBV27, the J gene TRBJ2-1, with 8 bases that match TRBD2. The TCR was taken from a donor of 50 years or more with non-small cell lung cancer. The starting material was PBMCs, obtained before or after stereotactic body radiation therapy (not recorded which). The CDR3 loop is CASILLAGRYNEQFF. The CDR3 DNA reads TGTGCCAGCATTTTATTAGCGGGGAGATACAATGAGCAGTTCTTC.